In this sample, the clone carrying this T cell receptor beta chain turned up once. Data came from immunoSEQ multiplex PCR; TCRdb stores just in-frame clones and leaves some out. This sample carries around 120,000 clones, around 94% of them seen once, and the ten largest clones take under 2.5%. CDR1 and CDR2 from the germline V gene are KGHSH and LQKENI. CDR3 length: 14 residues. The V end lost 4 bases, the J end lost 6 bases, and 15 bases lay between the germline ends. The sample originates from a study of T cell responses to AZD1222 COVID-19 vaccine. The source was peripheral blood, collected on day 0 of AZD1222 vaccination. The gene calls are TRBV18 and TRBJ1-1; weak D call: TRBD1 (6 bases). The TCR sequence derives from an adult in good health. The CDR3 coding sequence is TGTGCCAGCTCACTCCAAGGGGGATCCGCTGAAGCTTTCTTT. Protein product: CASSLQGGSAEAFF.